This T cell receptor beta chain was obtained from a study of identical twins. TCRdb fed the 5' RACE reads into MiXCR, producing one record per CDR3 protein. Among 200,000 to 250,000 distinct CDR3 sequences listed, 12% were seen once. Germline trimming cut 8 bases from V and 5 bases from J; bases unmatched to any gene: 12. Germline CDR1 SEHNR, CDR2 FQNEAQ (reference sequence). The CDR3 runs 15 residues. The sample was also linked to a second study, of yellow fever vaccine responses in identical twins.

This rearrangement joins TRBV7-9 to TRBJ2-7, with TRBD1 matching 10 bases. The sequencing sample was made of memory (CD45RO+) T cells sorted from blood. The clonotype was recovered from a woman between 18 and 29 years old in good health. CDR3 protein: CASVLTGTGVNEQYF. In DNA, the CDR3 is TGTGCCAGCGTACTCACGGGGACAGGGGTTAACGAGCAGTACTTC.